The following is a T cell receptor beta chain sequence with its context. The antigen remains unidentified. Stable Graves' hyperthyroidism denoted no ophthalmopathy progression over 18 months. Diagnoses used clinical symptoms, serum thyroxine and TRAb, thyroid ultrasound and orbital computed tomography. PBMCs were obtained from about 9.9 ml fresh peripheral blood. This record comes from a study of T cells in Graves' hyperthyroidism and ophthalmopathy. Study-wide points: Appearing also in blood were most of the thyroid clonotypes expanded above 0.001.

Authors of the study amplified TCR beta CDR3 regions from RNA transcripts. A set of HTBI primers served as the primers for a first-round RT-PCR of the TCR CDR3. MiXCR, applied by TCRdb to the multiplex PCR reads, yields one record per CDR3 protein. The sample contains 600,000 to 650,000 distinct CDR3 sequences, about 17% of which appear only once. J lost 3 bases, V lost 5 bases, and 12 bases had no gene match. Germline V gives CDR1 SGHTA, CDR2 FQGNSA. The CDR3 contains 19 residues. Source material: blood. The chain has TRBV7-2 and TRBJ2-1; 14 bases match TRBD2. This receptor was taken from a woman younger than 45 with Graves' hyperthyroidism. Written as DNA, the CDR3 is TGTGCCAGCAGCCATCCGGGACTAGCGGGAGCTGGGGGCTACAATGAGCAGTTCTTC. Its protein product is CASSHPGLAGAGGYNEQFF. Combining the CDR3 with reference TRBV7-2 and TRBJ2-1 gives the whole variable domain GAGVSQSPSNKVTEKGKDVELRCDPISGHTALYWYRQSLGQGLEFLIYFQGNSAPDKSGLPSDRFSAERTGGSVSTLTIQRTQQEDSAVYLCASSHPGLAGAGGYNEQFFGPGTRLTVL.